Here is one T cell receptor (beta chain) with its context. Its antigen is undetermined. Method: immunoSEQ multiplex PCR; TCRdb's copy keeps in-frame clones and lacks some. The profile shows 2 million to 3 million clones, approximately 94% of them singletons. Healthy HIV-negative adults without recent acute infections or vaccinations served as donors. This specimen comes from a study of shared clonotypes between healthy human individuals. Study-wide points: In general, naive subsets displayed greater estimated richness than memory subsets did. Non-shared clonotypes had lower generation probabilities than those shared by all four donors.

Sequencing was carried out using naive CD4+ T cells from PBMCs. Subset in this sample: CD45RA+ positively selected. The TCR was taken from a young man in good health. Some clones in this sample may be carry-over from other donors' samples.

The CDR3 is CASSPYPLNTEAFF. The CDR3 DNA reads TGTGCCAGCAGCCCCTATCCCTTAAACACTGAAGCTTTCTTT. The chain combines TRBV7-2 with TRBJ1-1; D call uncertain. Germline CDR1 reads SGHTA; CDR2 reads FQGNSA. Trimming removed 5 bases at V and 2 bases at J, with 12 bases between. The CDR3 covers 14 residues. The entire variable domain, with the rest obtained from reference TRBV7-2 and TRBJ1-1, is as follows: GAGVSQSPSNKVTEKGKDVELRCDPISGHTALYWYRQSLGQGLEFLIYFQGNSAPDKSGLPSDRFSAERTGGSVSTLTIQRTQQEDSAVYLCASSPYPLNTEAFFGQGTRLTVV.